This record concerns one TCR beta chain sequence. The germline V and J ends were trimmed by 5 bases and 1 base, with 20 bases remaining between them. CDR1 and CDR2 (germline): SGHTA, FQGTGA. This CDR3 contains 18 residues. These data come from a study of T-cell memory formation after mild COVID-19. TCRdb analysed the 5' RACE reads with MiXCR anew, one entry per CDR3 protein. There are approximately 300,000 distinct CDR3 sequences in the sample; roughly 15% occur only once, and more than 20% lies in the top ten. The chain has TRBV7-3 and TRBJ2-2; D might be TRBD2 (6 bases). This sequence originates from a man between 18 and 35 years old who had mild COVID-19 (a few samples of this study predate the infection). Cell type and time point are not known. Sequences were obtained from PBMCs or a T cell subset sorted from them (not recorded which). CDR3 loop: CASSPQPLSGENTGELFF. In DNA, the CDR3 is TGTGCCAGCAGCCCACAACCCCTTTCGGGGGAGAACACCGGGGAGCTGTTTTTT.